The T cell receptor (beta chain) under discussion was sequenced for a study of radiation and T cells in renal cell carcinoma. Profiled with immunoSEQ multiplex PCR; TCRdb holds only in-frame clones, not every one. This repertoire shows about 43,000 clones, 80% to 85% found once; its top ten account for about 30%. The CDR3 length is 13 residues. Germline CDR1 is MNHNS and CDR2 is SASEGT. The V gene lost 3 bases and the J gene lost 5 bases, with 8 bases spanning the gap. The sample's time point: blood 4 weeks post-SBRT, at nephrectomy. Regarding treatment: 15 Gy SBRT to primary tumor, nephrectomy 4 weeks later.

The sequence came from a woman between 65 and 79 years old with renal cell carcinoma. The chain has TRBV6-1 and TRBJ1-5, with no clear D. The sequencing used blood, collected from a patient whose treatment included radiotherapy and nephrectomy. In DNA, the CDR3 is TGTGCCAGCAGTGAGGTAGCTTATCAGCCCCAGCATTTT. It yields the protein CASSEVAYQPQHF.